The sequence of this T cell receptor beta chain was determined in a study of regulatory T cells in long-lasting Graves disease. Regarding time point: persistent/refractory GD, antithyroid drugs over 5 years with positive TRAb. Preparation of the TCR library used RNA extracted from PBMCs. V lost 5 bases, J lost 1 base, and 12 bases lay in between. From germline, CDR1 is MNHEY and CDR2 SMNVEV (reference sequence). CDR3 length: 15 amino acids. Whole-study results and caveats: Newly diagnosed Graves' patients had higher TCR diversity than persistent ones.

Many counts were recorded for this clonotype. What it binds is unknown. Construction of the TCR beta libraries employed iRepertoire HTBI primers in conjunction with Arm-PCR of CDR3 regions. MiXCR, run by TCRdb on the multiplex PCR reads, gives a single entry per CDR3 protein. The repertoire holds 350,000 to 500,000 distinct CDR3 sequences, with under 25% as singletons. The chain is built from TRBV27 and TRBJ2-4; a weak D match, TRBD2 (5 bases). This receptor was obtained from a female donor with Graves disease. The sample in question was peripheral blood mononuclear cells (PBMCs), obtained when the disease was refractory, from a patient treated with antithyroid drugs. The DNA for the CDR3 is TGTGCCAGCAGTAAGAGGGAGTTGGCCAAAAACATTCAGTACTTC. It codes for CASSKRELAKNIQYF.